A single sample is the source of the 7 T cell receptor beta chains below, sequenced in a study of T cell changes during pregnancy in multiple sclerosis. Sequenced by immunoSEQ multiplex PCR; TCRdb stores in-frame clones only, minus some. This table holds tens of thousands of clones, roughly nine tenths found once. Sequencing was performed on CD8+ T cells from peripheral blood mononuclear cells, taken before pregnancy. The receptors come from a female donor with multiple sclerosis, enrolled in a pregnancy study.

The chain uses TRBV27 and TRBJ1-5; the D gene is possibly TRBD1 (6 bases). V lost 5 bases, J lost 4 bases, and 12 bases lay in between. Germline CDR1 MNHEY, CDR2 SMNVEV (reference sequence). The CDR3 contains 14 residues. CDR3 DNA sequence: TGTGCCAGCAGTCTTCGAGGGACAAATCAGCCCCAGCATTTT. This sequence encodes CASSLRGTNQPQHF.

This chain links TRBV6-1 with TRBJ1-5, with 7 bases identical to TRBD1. V was pared by 3 bases and J by 0 bases, with 5 bases of the junction left unmatched. The CDR3 consists of 16 residues. Germline CDR1 MNHNS, CDR2 SASEGT. CDR3 DNA sequence: TGTGCCAGCAGTGAGTGGGACAGAGCTAGCAATCAGCCCCAGCATTTT. It translates to CASSEWDRASNQPQHF.

This clone has just one count. The chain employs TRBV30 and TRBJ1-6, with D possibly matching TRBD1 (5 bases). With 4 bases removed from V and 7 bases from J, the gap between germline ends came to 17 bases. The CDR3 covers 15 residues. Germline CDR1 GTSNPN, CDR2 SVGIG (reference sequence). The CDR3 region is CAWTPSGSLNSPLHF. DNA of the CDR3: TGTGCCTGGACTCCGTCAGGGTCCTTAAATTCACCCCTCCACTTT.

The chain carries TRBV7-9 and TRBJ2-7; D gene uncertain. The germline V gene encodes CDR1 SEHNR and CDR2 FQNEAQ (reference sequence). V was trimmed by 5 bases and J by 5 bases, leaving 7 bases between them. This CDR3 has 11 residues. CDR3 residues: CASSLSNEQYF. In DNA, the CDR3 is TGTGCCAGCAGCCTAAGCAACGAGCAGTACTTC.

This clone was counted a single time. The chain couples TRBV25-1 to TRBJ1-2; D might be TRBD1 (5 bases). Trimming stripped 8 bases from V and 2 bases from J, with 21 bases between. The CDR3 consists of 16 residues. Germline CDR1 MGHDK, CDR2 SYGVNS. CDR3 sequence (DNA): TGTGCCAGCTTTGGGGTTGGGACTCACCTCAACTATGGCTACACCTTC. Protein: CASFGVGTHLNYGYTF.

The chain has TRBV19 and TRBJ1-2; D unresolved. CDR1 is LNHDA, CDR2 SQIVND, per germline (reference sequence). Trimming took 0 bases from V and 0 from J, leaving 8 bases between them. CDR3 length: 15 amino acids. CDR3 sequence: CASSIDVTANYGYTF. The CDR3 bases are TGTGCCAGTAGTATAGATGTAACAGCTAACTATGGCTACACCTTC.

This chain connects TRBV7-8 to TRBJ1-6; tentatively, D is TRBD1 (6 bases). The germline V gene has CDR1 SGHVS and CDR2 FQNEAQ. The CDR3 runs to 17 residues. V was trimmed by 5 bases and J by 4 bases, leaving 18 bases between them. The CDR3 bases are TGTGCCAGCAGCCGCCCAAAACAGGGCGGGTATAATTCACCCCTCCACTTT. This translates into CASSRPKQGGYNSPLHF.